Listed below are T cell receptor beta chains from one sample, sequenced in a study of cytomegalovirus exposure and HLA in healthy donors. The method was immunoSEQ multiplex PCR; TCRdb's version includes in-frame clones alone and lacks a portion of them. The sample includes 150,000 to 200,000 clones. Sequencing was carried out using PBMCs. These receptors were obtained from a woman aged 18-29 years in good health and CMV-seropositive. Each CDR3 is given with its conserved first and last residue. Each record gives: V gene, J gene, D gene, CDR3 DNA, CDR3 protein. A D gene is named only where the DNA matches it firmly.

v_call: TRBV5-3
j_call: TRBJ1-5
d_call: -
cdr3_nt: TGTGCCAGAAGCCGACAGGGCAATCAGCCCCAGCATTTT
cdr3_aa: CARSRQGNQPQHF

v_call: TRBV5-6
j_call: TRBJ1-2
d_call: -
cdr3_nt: TGTGCCAGCAGCTACGACAGGACGAACTATGGCTACACCTTC
cdr3_aa: CASSYDRTNYGYTF

v_call: TRBV18
j_call: TRBJ2-7
d_call: -
cdr3_nt: TGTGCCAGCTCACTCACAGGGATCTACGAGCAGTACTTC
cdr3_aa: CASSLTGIYEQYF

v_call: TRBV7-2
j_call: TRBJ2-1
d_call: TRBD2
cdr3_nt: TGTGCCAGCACCGGGACTAGCGCCCTCAATGAGCAGTTCTTC
cdr3_aa: CASTGTSALNEQFF

v_call: TRBV5-1
j_call: TRBJ1-1
d_call: -
cdr3_nt: TGCGCCAGCAGCTCGCAGGGGAAGGAAACTGAAGCTTTCTTT
cdr3_aa: CASSSQGKETEAFF

v_call: TRBV9
j_call: TRBJ2-1
d_call: -
cdr3_nt: TGTGCCAGCAGCGTAGCTGGGACTCCGAACGACAATGAGCAGTTCTTC
cdr3_aa: CASSVAGTPNDNEQFF

v_call: TRBV10-2
j_call: TRBJ1-5
d_call: TRBD1
cdr3_nt: TGCGCCAGCAGTGAAGAGACAGGGGGCCTCAATCAGCCCCAGCATTTT
cdr3_aa: CASSEETGGLNQPQHF

v_call: TRBV19
j_call: TRBJ1-1
d_call: -
cdr3_nt: TGTGCCAGTAGTATAGTGTCCGGGGAGCACACTGAAGCTTTCTTT
cdr3_aa: CASSIVSGEHTEAFF

v_call: TRBV29-1
j_call: TRBJ2-5
d_call: -
cdr3_nt: TGCAGCTCACAGGGTCCTGGGGAGACCCAGTACTTC
cdr3_aa: CSSQGPGETQYF

v_call: TRBV4-2
j_call: TRBJ2-4
d_call: -
cdr3_nt: TGTGCCAGCAGCCAAGATAGCCAGACAAACATTCAGTACTTC
cdr3_aa: CASSQDSQTNIQYF

v_call: TRBV19
j_call: TRBJ1-1
d_call: -
cdr3_nt: TGTGCCAGCGGCCCCCGCGCGGGCGGGAACACTGAAGCTTTCTTT
cdr3_aa: CASGPRAGGNTEAFF

v_call: TRBV30
j_call: TRBJ2-2
d_call: -
cdr3_nt: TGTGCCTGGAGTGTCGGGGCGAACACCGGGGAGCTGTTTTTT
cdr3_aa: CAWSVGANTGELFF

v_call: TRBV4-1
j_call: TRBJ2-7
d_call: TRBD2
cdr3_nt: TGCGCCAGCAGCCAAGATGGGGTGTTCGGACTAGCGGGAGTCGAGCAGTACTTC
cdr3_aa: CASSQDGVFGLAGVEQYF

v_call: TRBV9
j_call: TRBJ2-1
d_call: TRBD1
cdr3_nt: TGTGCCAGCAGCAGGACCGGGACAGGGAGTTTCGATGAGCAGTTCTTC
cdr3_aa: CASSRTGTGSFDEQFF

v_call: TRBV10-3
j_call: TRBJ2-6
d_call: -
cdr3_nt: TGTGCCATCAGCGGTGGACAGCAACAATCTGGGGCCAACGTCCTGACTTTC
cdr3_aa: CAISGGQQQSGANVLTF

v_call: TRBV7-6
j_call: TRBJ2-2
d_call: -
cdr3_nt: TGTGCCAGCAGCCTAACACTATACCACTCCTCTTACACCGGGGAGCTGTTTTTT
cdr3_aa: CASSLTLYHSSYTGELFF

v_call: TRBV18
j_call: TRBJ1-5
d_call: -
cdr3_nt: TGTGCCGGCTCACCATTACAAAGCAATCAGCCCCAGCATTTT
cdr3_aa: CAGSPLQSNQPQHF

v_call: TRBV9
j_call: TRBJ2-3
d_call: TRBD2
cdr3_nt: TGTGCCAGCAGCGTCCAGACTAGCGGTACAGATACGCAGTATTTT
cdr3_aa: CASSVQTSGTDTQYF

v_call: TRBV4-3
j_call: TRBJ2-5
d_call: TRBD1
cdr3_nt: TGCGCCAGCAGCCAAAGGGGACAGGTCCAAGAGACCCAGTACTTC
cdr3_aa: CASSQRGQVQETQYF